A single sample gave rise to the 9 T cell receptor beta chains below, sequenced in a study of blood T cell repertoires in COVID-19 (dated by TCRdb to the early 2020s). Library preparation used the immunoSEQ multiplex PCR assay. In its TCRdb copy, this immuneACCESS table keeps in-frame sequences only and misses some clones. Where compared with another copy, unresolved V genes explain less than half of these, and the others have no known cause. For this sample there are approximately 260,000 clones; around 89% appear just once. Jointly, the top ten make up approximately 3.3% of the sample. Sequenced input: peripheral blood. These TCRs come from a middle-aged woman with acute or convalescent COVID-19.

The chain is built from TRBV7-2 and TRBJ2-3; 9 nucleotides match TRBD1. The CDR3 is 17 residues long. The J segment lost 1 base and the V segment lost 10 bases, leaving 15 bases of the junction unmatched. CDR1 and CDR2 from the germline V gene are SGHTA and FQGNSA. The CDR3 loop reads CANNIQRTGARTDTQYF. The CDR3, as DNA: TGTGCCAACAACATACAAAGGACAGGGGCCCGCACAGATACGCAGTATTTT.

The chain links TRBV30 to TRBJ1-2, with a tentative D call TRBD1 (6 bases). The CDR3 is made up of 12 amino acids. Deletions cut 7 bases from V and 6 bases from J, with 15 bases between. The germline CDR1 and CDR2 sequences are GTSNPN and SVGIG (reference sequence). The CDR3 coding sequence is TGTGCCTTTAGGGCCCCAGGGGATGGCTACACCTTC. Translating gives CAFRAPGDGYTF.

V and J are TRBV7-2 and TRBJ1-1; D is perhaps TRBD1 (6 bases). Deletions cut 5 bases from V and 3 bases from J, with 7 bases between. Germline CDR1 and CDR2: SGHTA and FQGNSA. There are 12 residues in the CDR3. CDR3: CASSRTDTEAFF. The CDR3 DNA reads as TGTGCCAGCAGCCGGACAGACACTGAAGCTTTCTTT.

The chain is built from TRBV11-2 and TRBJ1-2; D is unclear. Germline V lookup: CDR1 SGHAT, CDR2 FQNNGV. This CDR3 is built from 17 residues. V was trimmed by 5 bases and J by 5 bases, leaving 24 bases between them. As DNA, the CDR3 is TGTGCCAGCAGCCCTAGATCCCCTCTTACGGCGGTATATGGCTACACCTTC. Encoded protein: CASSPRSPLTAVYGYTF.

J is TRBJ2-7 and V is TRBV6-5; 9 positions agree with TRBD1. There are 15 residues in the CDR3. Germline CDR1 is MNHEY and CDR2 is SVGAGI. V dropped 6 bases and J dropped 6; count of bases not matched to a gene: 12. CDR3 in amino acids: CASRDWTGAKFEQYV. DNA for the CDR3: TGTGCCAGCAGGGATTGGACAGGGGCCAAATTCGAGCAGTACGTC.

This chain connects TRBV18 to TRBJ1-1; a weak D match, TRBD1 (5 bases). The CDR3 has 15 residues. Trimming left V 3 bases short and J 6 bases short, with 17 bases between. Germline V CDR1 and CDR2: KGHSH, LQKENI. The DNA of the CDR3 is TGTGCCAGCTCACCTGGAGGGGCGCGATTCTCTGAAGCTTTCTTT. This encodes CASSPGGARFSEAFF. The variable domain in full, with the rest retrieved from reference TRBV18 and TRBJ1-1, is NAGVMQNPRHLVRRRGQEARLRCSPMKGHSHVYWYRQLPEEGLKFMVYLQKENIIDESGMPKERFSAEFPKEGPSILRIQQVVRGDSAAYFCASSPGGARFSEAFFGQGTRLTVV.

The rearrangement uses TRBV19 and TRBJ1-4; no reliable D call. This CDR3 has 11 amino acids. The V gene's germline CDR1 is LNHDA and CDR2 SQIVND (reference sequence). As DNA, the CDR3 is TGTGCAGCCGGTATCCATGAAAAACTGTTTTTT. Translation gives CAAGIHEKLFF.

This clone was seen a single time. The rearrangement uses TRBV7-9 and TRBJ1-5; 9 bases are shared with TRBD1. The V and J ends lost 5 bases and 3 bases, in that order; junction bases with no gene match: 2. CDR1 is SEHNR and CDR2 is FQNEAQ in the germline V gene (reference sequence). This CDR3 is 14 amino acids long. The CDR3 region is CASSRTGDNQPQHF. The CDR3 region has the DNA TGTGCCAGCAGCCGGACAGGGGACAATCAGCCCCAGCATTTT.

J is TRBJ1-1 and V is TRBV6-5; a possible D gene is TRBD1 (6 bases). V was pared by 8 bases and J by 1 base, with 14 bases between. The CDR3 runs 14 residues. The V gene's germline CDR1 is MNHEY and CDR2 SVGAGI. The CDR3 reads CASADHRANTEAFF. The CDR3 DNA reads as TGTGCCAGCGCGGACCACAGGGCGAACACTGAAGCTTTCTTT.